This TCR beta chain was identified in a study of control samples from healthy donors and cancer patients. Sequencing was performed with immunoSEQ multiplex PCR; in TCRdb, only in-frame clones are kept and a portion is missing. The sample lists 150,000 to 200,000 clones, approximately 90% occurring once. The ends were cut back, 5 bases at V and 1 base at J, with 14 bases in the middle. Germline V gene data show CDR1 as SGHTA and CDR2 as FQGTGA. The CDR3 covers 15 residues. The rearrangement joins TRBV7-3 to TRBJ1-1, with D perhaps TRBD1 (6 bases). The sequence derives from a man aged 25-45 years in good health. Sequences were obtained from blood. This CDR3 reads CASSPSGGQNTEAFF. In DNA, the CDR3 is TGTGCCAGCAGCCCTTCTGGGGGGCAGAACACTGAAGCTTTCTTT.